This TCR beta chain was sequenced during a study of Tregs in tolerant kidney transplant recipients. Clones were read by immunoSEQ multiplex PCR, and TCRdb kept only the in-frame ones, dropping some. The sample holds 200,000 to 300,000 clones, 80% to 85% seen once. In germline, CDR1 is SNHLY, CDR2 FYNNEI. CDR3 length: 14 amino acids. Trimming cost V 3 bases and J 9 bases; bases outside gene matches: 6. This clonotype was obtained from a human donor in good health. V is TRBV2 and J is TRBJ2-1; TRBD2 aligns across 9 bases. Specimen: CD4+ T cells from blood. Written as DNA, the CDR3 is TGTGCCAGCAGTGACGGGACTAGCATCAGTGAGCAGTTCTTC. It encodes CASSDGTSISEQFF.